These T cell receptor beta chains were read from a single sample in a study of blood T cell repertoires in COVID-19. Produced via immunoSEQ multiplex PCR; TCRdb's table is partial and in-frame only. The top ten clones hold 13% to 15% of a sample with some 170,000 clones, 84% of them seen once. Sequencing was carried out using PBMCs or T cells enriched from blood (not recorded which). These receptors originate from a man between 50 and 59 years old who had recovered from COVID-19. The CDR3 runs from the conserved cysteine through the conserved F or W. The D gene is left open where the match is weak. Expanded clones are given a class, and other clones once, few, many or no size at all.

V gene,D gene,clone size,J gene,CDR3 DNA,CDR3 protein
TRBV6-5,TRBD1,-,TRBJ1-5,TGTGCCAGCAGAACAGGGGGAAGAAATCAGCCCCAGCATTTT,CASRTGGRNQPQHF
TRBV6-5,-,-,TRBJ1-1,TGTGCCAGTTGGAGCCGCGCAAGCTCGAACACTGAAGCTTTCTTT,CASWSRASSNTEAFF
TRBV27,-,-,TRBJ1-5,TGTGCCAGCAGTCCCGGAGGGGTAGAAGTTTGGCAGCCCCAGCATTTT,CASSPGGVEVWQPQHF
TRBV7-9,-,once,TRBJ2-1,TGTGCCAGCAGCTTCACAGGTAGCGGCGGTGAGCAGTTCTTC,CASSFTGSGGEQFF
TRBV19,-,-,TRBJ1-1,TGTGCCAGTAGTATCAGGGCCGAGAACACTGAAGCTTTCTTT,CASSIRAENTEAFF
TRBV5-4,-,-,TRBJ2-1,TGTGCCAGCAGCCTAGATAGTAATGAGCAGTTCTTC,CASSLDSNEQFF
TRBV6-6,TRBD1,-,TRBJ2-7,TGTGCCAGCAGCTTAAGACTTAGTTCCCGAAGGAGGACAGGGACCAAAGCAAACGAGCAGTACTTC,CASSLRLSSRRRTGTKANEQYF
TRBV7-9,-,-,TRBJ2-3,TGTGCCAGCAGGTCTGGGACATGGACGCAGTATTTT,CASRSGTWTQYF
TRBV5-1,TRBD1,-,TRBJ2-1,TGCGCCAGCAGTTTAGGACAGGGGTACAATGAGCAGTTCTTC,CASSLGQGYNEQFF
TRBV7-9,-,-,TRBJ1-6,TGTGCCAGCAGCCCGCGGTGGGCAGGGGATTCACCCCTCCACTTT,CASSPRWAGDSPLHF
TRBV6-5,-,-,TRBJ1-1,TGTGCCAGCAGGCAGGGGCGCGGGGGTTACACTGAAGCTTTCTTT,CASRQGRGGYTEAFF
TRBV19,-,-,TRBJ1-1,TGTGCCAGTAGTATTGGGGCAGTCGGCTTATTGGACACTGAAGCTTTCTTT,CASSIGAVGLLDTEAFF
TRBV7-9,TRBD1,-,TRBJ1-5,TGTGCCAGCAGCTTAACAGGACAGGGGGCGAATCAGCCCCAGCATTTT,CASSLTGQGANQPQHF
TRBV5-1,TRBD2,-,TRBJ2-5,TGCGCCAGCAGCTTCATTAGCGGGGAGCAAGAGACCCAGTACTTC,CASSFISGEQETQYF
TRBV5-1,-,-,TRBJ1-3,TGCGCCAGCAGGGAGGGTGGTGGAAACACCATATATTTT,CASREGGGNTIYF
TRBV19,TRBD1,-,TRBJ1-1,TGTGCCAGTAGTGCCCGACAGGGGGGGACTGAAGCTTTCTTT,CASSARQGGTEAFF
TRBV5-1,-,-,TRBJ2-7,TGCGCCAGCAGCACCAACAGCCCCTCCTACGAGCAGTACTTC,CASSTNSPSYEQYF
TRBV6-6,TRBD2,-,TRBJ2-3,TGTGCCAGCAGTTACCGGGGGGGGCAAGATACGCAGTATTTT,CASSYRGGQDTQYF
TRBV6-5,TRBD1,-,TRBJ2-3,TGTGCCAGCGCGGGACAGGGCACAGATACGCAGTATTTT,CASAGQGTDTQYF
TRBV2,-,-,TRBJ1-3,TGTGCCAGCAGTGATCGGGGTATTGCTGGAAACACCATATATTTT,CASSDRGIAGNTIYF
TRBV2,-,-,TRBJ1-1,TGTGCCACCGAGAGGACAGCGACGGCCACTGAAGCTTTCTTT,CATERTATATEAFF
TRBV5-1,-,-,TRBJ2-4,TGCGCCAGCAGCTCGCCGACAGGCACCACCAAGGTGGCCAAAAACATTCAGTACTTC,CASSSPTGTTKVAKNIQYF
TRBV5-5,TRBD1,once,TRBJ1-2,TGTGCCAGCAGCTTGGCGGGACAGGGCTTCTATGGCTACACCTTC,CASSLAGQGFYGYTF
TRBV7-9,TRBD1,-,TRBJ2-7,TGTGCCAGCAGCTTCATGACAGGGTCTCGCTTTCAGTACTTC,CASSFMTGSRFQYF
TRBV28,TRBD1,-,TRBJ2-2,TGTGCCAGCAGTTTACTGGACAGGGTTACCGGGGAGCTGTTTTTT,CASSLLDRVTGELFF
TRBV7-2,TRBD1,-,TRBJ1-5,TGTGCCAGCAGCTTAGAGACAGGGGGGATTCAGCCCCAGCATTTT,CASSLETGGIQPQHF
TRBV7-6,-,-,TRBJ1-2,TGTGCCAGCAGCTTAGAAGAGCCAGGGACAAACTATGGCTACACCTTC,CASSLEEPGTNYGYTF
TRBV6-5,TRBD1,-,TRBJ1-4,TGTGCCAATAGACAGGGACCTAATGAAAAACTGTTTTTT,CANRQGPNEKLFF
TRBV6-5,TRBD2,-,TRBJ2-7,TGTGCCAGCACCCGGGGGGGCGGGGGGCGGTCCGAGCAGTACTTC,CASTRGGGGRSEQYF
TRBV28,-,-,TRBJ2-1,TGTGCCAGCAGTTTGACCGGGGACTTACGCTCCTACAATGAGCAGTTCTTC,CASSLTGDLRSYNEQFF
TRBV19,TRBD1,few,TRBJ1-1,TGTGCCAGTAACGACAGGGGGTTCAGGTCTGAAGCTTTCTTT,CASNDRGFRSEAFF
TRBV2,-,-,TRBJ1-2,TGTGCCAGCAGTGCGCAGACAAACTATGGCTACACCTTC,CASSAQTNYGYTF
TRBV5-5,TRBD2,many,TRBJ2-5,TGTGCCAGCAGCTTGGAGGTGGCGGGGGGGCGAGAGACCCAGTACTTC,CASSLEVAGGRETQYF
TRBV18,-,-,TRBJ2-1,TGTGCCGGCCTCCAAGGCCGCCAAGGGAGTGAGCAGTTCTTC,CAGLQGRQGSEQFF
TRBV4-1,TRBD2,-,TRBJ2-2,TGCGCCAGCAGCCGCAAGGGGACTAGCGGGGGGGAACGTAGCACCGGGGAGCTGTTTTTT,CASSRKGTSGGERSTGELFF
TRBV9,-,-,TRBJ1-5,TGTGCCAGCAGCCGAGATTCCCTTCAGCCCCAGCATTTT,CASSRDSLQPQHF
TRBV11-2,-,-,TRBJ1-5,TGTGCCAGCAGCTTAGCTGGCAGTCAGCCCCAGCATTTT,CASSLAGSQPQHF
TRBV6-5,TRBD1,-,TRBJ2-3,TGTGCCAGCAGGGACAGGGGGCGTAGCACAGATACGCAGTATTTT,CASRDRGRSTDTQYF
TRBV7-9,-,-,TRBJ1-1,TGTGCCAGCAGCTTCAGGGATCGCATGAACACTGAAGCTTTCTTT,CASSFRDRMNTEAFF
TRBV16,-,-,TRBJ2-7,TGTGCCAGCAGCCAATTCACGGTGTACGAGCAGTACTTC,CASSQFTVYEQYF
TRBV5-8,-,-,TRBJ1-5,TGTGCCAGCAGCGTCCCTGGCCGGGGTTATCAGCCCCAGCATTTT,CASSVPGRGYQPQHF
TRBV2,-,few,TRBJ2-3,TGTGCCAGCAGTGAGGGAGATGGGCGCACAGATACGCAGTATTTT,CASSEGDGRTDTQYF
TRBV27,TRBD1,-,TRBJ2-1,TGTGCCAGCAGACCTTTTGGACAGGGGGTATACAATGAGCAGTTCTTC,CASRPFGQGVYNEQFF
TRBV29-1,TRBD1,-,TRBJ2-4,TGCAGCGTTACAGGGGCGTTGGAGAACATTCAGTACTTC,CSVTGALENIQYF
TRBV25-1,-,-,TRBJ1-2,TGTGCCAGCAGTGAATCGGAGAGCTTTCGAGGTGGCTACACCTTC,CASSESESFRGGYTF
TRBV25-1,-,-,TRBJ1-2,TGTGCCAGCAGTGAGGAGGGACCAGGGAACTATGGCTACACCTTC,CASSEEGPGNYGYTF
TRBV5-1,-,-,TRBJ1-2,TGCGCCAGCACCCCGGGCGGGGGGCGCTTGTATGGCTACACCTTC,CASTPGGGRLYGYTF
TRBV10-3,TRBD1,-,TRBJ1-1,TGTGCCATCAGTGAGTATGCCGGGACAGGGGGGTTTACTGAAGCTTTCTTT,CAISEYAGTGGFTEAFF
TRBV2,TRBD2,-,TRBJ2-2,TGTGCCAGCAGTGACAGCGGGAATGGCGGGGAGCTGTTTTTT,CASSDSGNGGELFF
TRBV14,TRBD1,-,TRBJ1-2,TGTGCCAGCAGCCAGGGACAGGGGAGGCATGGCTACACCTTC,CASSQGQGRHGYTF
TRBV28,-,-,TRBJ1-4,TGTGCCAGCAGGGGCAGTTTTGCAACTAATGAAAAACTGTTTTTT,CASRGSFATNEKLFF
TRBV6-5,TRBD1,-,TRBJ2-7,TGTGCCACCCGGACAGGGGGTACCTACGAGCAGTACTTC,CATRTGGTYEQYF
TRBV5-1,-,-,TRBJ2-1,TGCGCCAGCAGCGCGGAGGGACCTTTTAATGAGCAGTTCTTC,CASSAEGPFNEQFF